Included here is one T cell receptor beta chain sequence, with context. The antigen is not known. The data belong to a study of shared clonotypes between healthy human individuals. General study results and limits: Generally, naive subsets (rather than memory subsets) showed larger estimated richness.

V was pared by 4 bases and J by 6 bases, with 13 bases between. The CDR3 runs 12 residues. CDR1 is SQVTM and CDR2 is ANQGSEA in the germline V gene. Researchers ran the assay at a deep level. Sequenced by immunoSEQ multiplex PCR; TCRdb stores in-frame clones only, minus some. The data show 2,500,000 or so clones, 93% seen once. Input material: naive CD4+ T cells from PBMCs. Subset denoted: CD45RA+ positively selected. The rearrangement links TRBV29-1 to TRBJ2-7; no definite D call. This sequence was found in a man aged 18 to 29 in good health. Some clones in this sample may be carry-over from other donors' samples. The chain's CDR3 is CSVAYLTGEQYF. DNA for the CDR3: TGCAGCGTTGCGTACCTTACGGGCGAGCAGTACTTC.